Presented here are 10 T cell receptor beta chains from one specimen sequenced in a study of Graves' ophthalmopathy and Graves' hyperthyroidism. TCR beta CDR3 regions were amplified from RNA transcripts. HTBI primers were used in a first-round RT-PCR, which preceded a second-round multiplex PCR. TCRdb passed the multiplex PCR reads through MiXCR, listing each CDR3 protein once. The table lists around 670,000 distinct CDR3 sequences, 35% to 50% of them singletons. Sequences were obtained from peripheral blood. The receptors shown here come from an adult man with Graves' ophthalmopathy.

The gene calls are TRBV7-9 and TRBJ2-7, with TRBD2 as a possible D gene (6 bases). Trimming removed 5 bases at V and 7 bases at J, with 15 bases between. CDR1 and CDR2 from the germline V gene are SEHNR and FQNEAQ (reference sequence). This CDR3 contains 13 residues. Here the CDR3 reads CASSLSGGQEQYF. The CDR3 coding sequence is TGTGCCAGCAGCCTAAGCGGAGGGCAAGAGCAGTACTTC.

This clonotype has a count of ten or more. This chain links TRBV12-3 or TRBV12-4 with TRBJ1-6, with D tentatively TRBD1 (6 bases). Trimming took off 6 bases at V and 5 bases at J, with 11 bases between the two ends. CDR3 length: 14 amino acids. CDR3 loop: CASSPGGHNSPLHF. CDR3 bases: TGTGCCAGCAGCCCCGGGGGGCATAATTCACCCCTCCACTTT.

This clonotype has just a few counts. The CDR3 DNA follows: TGTGCCAGCAGCCCGCAACAGAGGGGATTTGGTGGCTACACCTTC. Translated: CASSPQQRGFGGYTF. The chain joins TRBV14 to TRBJ1-2, with TRBD1 as a possible D gene (5 bases). The CDR3 contains 15 residues. Germline CDR1 and CDR2: SGHDN and FVKESK. Trimming shortened V by 4 bases and J by 7 bases, and 19 bases separated the two germline ends.

This clonotype was seen only a few times. The chain employs TRBV6-1 and TRBJ1-5; D gene uncertain. From germline, CDR1 is MNHNS and CDR2 SASEGT. The CDR3 length is 13 residues. The V end lost 4 bases, the J end lost 6 bases, and 10 bases lay between the germline ends. The DNA for the CDR3 is TGTGCCAGCAGTGGGACCGACGGTCAGCCCCAGCATTTT. This codes for CASSGTDGQPQHF.

This clonotype has a count of ten or more. The chain combines TRBV12-3 or TRBV12-4 with TRBJ1-1; a weak D match, TRBD1 (5 bases). The CDR3 totals 12 residues. V gave up 5 bases and J gave up 11 bases, with 15 bases separating them. CDR3 nucleotides: TGTGCCAGCAGTGAGCAGGGTCTTCGGGCTTTCTTT. Protein: CASSEQGLRAFF.

This clonotype was seen a handful of times. This chain links TRBV7-9 with TRBJ2-7; D unresolved. Germline V gene sequence: CDR1 SEHNR, CDR2 FQNEAQ (reference sequence). The V and J ends lost 5 bases and 2 bases respectively, with 13 bases between them. The CDR3 runs to 14 residues. The CDR3 DNA reads as TGTGCCAGCAGCCCGGCACAGATAGCCTACGAGCAGTACTTC. This encodes CASSPAQIAYEQYF.

The V and J genes are TRBV12-3 or TRBV12-4 and TRBJ1-6; TRBD1 aligns across 9 bases. V gave up 6 bases and J gave up 7 bases; unmatched junction bases: 10. The CDR3 covers 16 residues. As DNA, the CDR3 is TGTGCCAGCAGCCAAGGGACGGGACAGGGAAATTCACCCCTCCACTTT. It codes for CASSQGTGQGNSPLHF.

This chain links TRBV2 with TRBJ1-1, with a weak D call TRBD1 (6 bases). With 3 bases removed from V and 5 bases from J, the gap between germline ends came to 16 bases. Per germline, CDR1 SNHLY and CDR2 FYNNEI. The CDR3 is 15 residues long. CDR3 nucleotides: TGTGCCAGCAGTGACAGACAGGTTACGGGTACTGAAGCTTTCTTT. Protein product: CASSDRQVTGTEAFF. Variable domain in full (rest from reference TRBV2 and TRBJ1-1): EPEVTQTPSHQVTQMGQEVILRCVPISNHLYFYWYRQILGQKVEFLVSFYNNEISEKSEIFDDQFSVERPDGSNFTLKIRSTKLEDSAMYFCASSDRQVTGTEAFFGQGTRLTVV.

V is TRBV3-1 and J is TRBJ2-7, with a weak D call TRBD2 (6 bases). The CDR3 spans 16 residues. Trimming stripped 1 base from V and 3 bases from J, with 16 bases between. Per the germline V gene, CDR1 is LGHDT and CDR2 is YNNKEL (reference sequence). The CDR3 sequence is CASSQVVGTVLYEQYF. The CDR3, as DNA: TGTGCCAGCAGCCAAGTCGTGGGGACTGTACTCTACGAGCAGTACTTC.

The J gene is TRBJ2-3, the V gene TRBV9; D remains unclear. Trimming left V 0 bases short and J 2 bases short, with 7 bases between. The length of the CDR3 is 14 residues. Germline CDR1 is SGDLS and CDR2 is YYNGEE. The CDR3 here is CASSVEGTTDTQYF. CDR3 nucleotide sequence: TGTGCCAGCAGCGTAGAGGGCACCACAGATACGCAGTATTTT.